This T cell receptor (beta chain) was sequenced during a study of blood T cells in healthy people across ages. Background on the study: When template switching was applied, about one barcoded beta molecule was captured per two T cells.

In its sample, this clonotype was seen a few times. Its antigen is currently unknown. Through a sample-barcoded 5' primer and a J-beta primer mix, a second PCR was run for roughly 7 to 11 cycles. TCRdb re-called the 5' RACE reads through MiXCR, storing one row per CDR3 protein. The top ten clones hold roughly 25% of a sample with some 550,000 distinct CDR3 sequences, around half of them seen once. Study-wide findings and caveats: It was the long-lived donors that had more naive CD4+ cells and higher diversity than aged donors. A roughly linear fall in TCR beta diversity per million T cells was seen with increasing age. In these data, TCR beta diversity tracked strongly with naive T cell percentage.

What was sequenced was blood. This clonotype was obtained from a man older than 75 in good health.

The CDR3 DNA is TGTGCCAGCAGCTTAGGGACCTCCGGGACAGAACTGTTTTTT. This encodes CASSLGTSGTELFF. The chain links TRBV7-2 to TRBJ1-4; 7 bases are a match to TRBD1. CDR3 length equals 14 residues. With V trimmed by 1 base and J by 12 bases, 8 bases remained unmatched. Germline-derived CDR1 and CDR2 are SGHTA and FQGNSA.